This T cell receptor beta chain was profiled in a study of cytomegalovirus exposure and HLA in healthy donors. General study findings and limits: The classifier reportedly diagnosed cytomegalovirus status with high specificity and sensitivity. Highly shared sequence variants in one cluster were likely a sequencing artifact.

CDR1 SGHVS and CDR2 FQNEAQ come from the germline V gene. This CDR3 comprises 16 residues. Trimming cost V 5 bases and J 4 bases; bases outside gene matches: 8. With respect to this clone: Its antigen is unknown.

Donors showed nominal health when sampled, although they likely had unrecorded immune exposures. PCR involved 60 Vbeta and 13 Jbeta primers. Using immunoSEQ multiplex PCR, the repertoire was profiled, and TCRdb retains in-frame clones only, with some absent. The sample records about 140,000 clones, around 80% being singletons. The rearrangement joins TRBV7-8 to TRBJ2-3; 11 nucleotides align to TRBD2. Material for sequencing was PBMCs. This receptor was taken from a man aged 40-55 years in good health and CMV-seronegative. The CDR3 DNA is TGTGCCAGCAGCCAAACTAGCGGGGGAGCCCCAGATACGCAGTATTTT. The encoded protein is CASSQTSGGAPDTQYF.